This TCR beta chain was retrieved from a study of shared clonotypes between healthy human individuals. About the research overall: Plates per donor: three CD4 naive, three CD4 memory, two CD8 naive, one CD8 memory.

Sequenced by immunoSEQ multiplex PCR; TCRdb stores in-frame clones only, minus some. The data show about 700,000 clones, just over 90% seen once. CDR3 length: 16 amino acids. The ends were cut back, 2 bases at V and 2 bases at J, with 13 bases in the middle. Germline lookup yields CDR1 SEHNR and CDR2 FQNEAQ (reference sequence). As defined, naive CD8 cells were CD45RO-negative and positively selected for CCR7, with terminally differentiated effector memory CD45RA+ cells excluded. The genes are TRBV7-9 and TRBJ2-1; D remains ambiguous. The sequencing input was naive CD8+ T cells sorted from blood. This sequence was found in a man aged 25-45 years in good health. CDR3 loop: CASSLSRLLAYNEQFF. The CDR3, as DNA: TGTGCCAGCAGCTTAAGCAGGCTGCTAGCCTACAATGAGCAGTTCTTC.